Sequencing of this T cell receptor beta chain was carried out in a study of blood T cell repertoires in COVID-19 (dated by TCRdb to 2018 to 2021). Regarding the research as a whole: Samples covering the acute and convalescent phases of COVID-19 were provided by collaborators in the United States, Italy and Spain. The dataset comprised deeply sampled blood TCRbeta repertoires from subjects exposed to, actively infected with, or recovered from COVID-19. HLA class I and class II types, where available, came from metadata supplied by the sample provider rather than from assay-based typing. The prospective study material was composed of cDNA or gDNA derived from T cells, B-cell-depleted T cells, or PBMCs. The repertoires were released in a freely available public database intended as a resource for research on the immune response to SARS-CoV-2. Nearly every sample came with metadata listing a de-identified subject ID, COVID-19 status, age in years and sex. The samples were drawn from the first 160 participants of the ongoing ImmuneRACE study and from 1,200 or so subjects provided by 6 global collaborators. The full study reports these points: The amount of clinical and demographic metadata varied by source and participant and was provided uncurated.

This clone was detected a few times. Its antigen is still unknown. No clone much larger than this one lies a single base away; base qualities are absent. Collaborating institutions collected whole blood in K2EDTA tubes following their own protocols. For TCRbeta analysis, collaborators shipped samples in one of three forms: frozen whole blood, isolated PBMCs, or DNA extracted from either of those sample types. The immunoSEQ Assay, a bias-controlled multiplex PCR, was used to amplify TCRbeta CDR3 regions from genomic DNA. Per the source publication's procedure: The number of nucleated cells in each sample was estimated from the amplification of reference gene primers within the assay. Sequence reads were collapsed and filtered to measure the absolute abundance of every unique TCRbeta CDR3 rearrangement. Productive Simpson clonality was computed per sample as the square root of Simpson's diversity index over productive rearrangements. TCRdb carries this immuneACCESS record with in-frame sequences only. Its versions omit some clonotypes, under half of them owing to an unresolved V gene in the studies checked, with the rest unexplained. Clone size and V and J calls were adopted from that table, with D and trimming inferred from the DNA. Here the sample has over 60,000 clones; 82% occur a single time. Of the sample, around 19% falls within the top ten clones.

Spanning cysteine to phenylalanine, the CDR3 consists of 16 amino acids. Just CDR3 DNA is preserved here, 48 bases in frame from base 1. Germline trimming: 7 bases from V, 1 base from J; junction bases outside gene matches: 9. According to the germline V gene (reference sequence), CDR1 reads LNHDA and CDR2 reads SQIVND. This TCR was recovered from a human donor in a cohort sampled during active COVID-19. The receptor chain draws on TRBV19 and TRBJ2-3; 9 bases in the middle match TRBD1. Sequencing was carried out using peripheral blood. The sequenced DNA is TGTGCCAGTACCCCCATCCGACAGGGGGGCACAGATACGCAGTATTTT. Translated, it reads CASTPIRQGGTDTQYF.